One and the same sample provided the 27 T cell receptor beta chains below, sequenced in a study of CD8+CD57+ T cells in acquired aplastic anemia. CDR3 and TCR beta VDJ profiling relied on genomic DNA as the template. Each CDR3 protein gets one entry after TCRdb re-called the reads with MiXCR. Among about 150,000 distinct CDR3 sequences, about 52% were seen once, and the ten largest hold approximately 12%. An expansion of CD8+CD57+ cells by flow cytometry had been shown in patients chosen for sequencing. Sequencing input: sorted CD4+, CD8+, or CD8+CD57+ T cells (not recorded which) from PBMCs. The receptors shown here come from a human donor with aplastic anemia.

This rearrangement joins TRBV7-9 to TRBJ1-4; 9 bases are a match to TRBD1. V gave up 4 bases and J gave up 10 bases; unmatched junction bases: 7. This CDR3 has 14 amino acids. Per germline, CDR1 SEHNR and CDR2 FQNEAQ (reference sequence). CDR3 sequence reads: CASSSQGAQGKLFF. Written as DNA, the CDR3 is TGTGCCAGCAGCTCACAGGGGGCGCAGGGAAAACTGTTTTTT.

V usage is TRBV19 and J usage is TRBJ1-2; 9 nucleotides match TRBD1. This CDR3 is 16 amino acids long. Germline V CDR1 and CDR2: LNHDA, SQIVND (reference sequence). J was trimmed by 4 bases and V by 6 bases; bases with no gene match: 12. CDR3 nucleotides: TGTGCCAGTAGCGCCGGGACAGGGAGGAGTGGCTATGGCTACACCTTC. Translating it yields CASSAGTGRSGYGYTF.

The chain recombines TRBV7-9 with TRBJ2-5; 9 bases agree with TRBD2. This CDR3 comprises 15 residues. Germline V lookup: CDR1 SEHNR, CDR2 FQNEAQ (reference sequence). V lost 1 base and J lost 3; bases outside the gene matches: 3. Here the CDR3 reads CASSLGTSEEETQYF. The CDR3 DNA reads TGTGCCAGCAGCTTAGGGACTAGCGAAGAAGAGACCCAGTACTTC.

The CDR3 is CSARPTTTGELFF. CDR3 bases: TGCAGTGCTAGGCCCACCACCACCGGGGAGCTGTTTTTT. The chain recombines TRBV20-1 with TRBJ2-2; D is unresolved. V lost 3 bases and J 4 bases, leaving 9 bases between the germline ends. Germline values: CDR1 DFQATT, CDR2 SNEGSKA (reference sequence). This CDR3 has 13 residues.

In this sample, this clonotype turned up once. The rearrangement links TRBV20-1 to TRBJ2-7, with D uncertain. The germline gives CDR1 DFQATT, CDR2 SNEGSKA (reference sequence). The ends were cut back, 3 bases at V and 3 bases at J, with 15 bases in the middle. The CDR3 extends over 14 amino acids. The CDR3 is CSARDLEANYEQYF. The CDR3 region has the DNA TGCAGTGCTAGGGACCTAGAGGCGAACTACGAGCAGTACTTC.

The chain links TRBV7-2 to TRBJ2-7, with 11 bases matching TRBD1. V was clipped by 5 bases and J by 0 bases; unmatched bases: 3. This CDR3 has 15 residues. The germline CDR1 and CDR2 sequences are SGHTA and FQGNSA. The CDR3 sequence is CASSPGQGASYEQYF. In DNA, the CDR3 is TGTGCCAGCAGCCCTGGACAGGGGGCCTCCTACGAGCAGTACTTC.

This clonotype has a count of ten or more. The chain joins TRBV20-1 to TRBJ2-7; maybe TRBD2 (6 bases). This CDR3 is built from 15 residues. V shed 4 bases and J shed 0 bases, with 16 bases lying between them. CDR1 and CDR2 (germline): DFQATT, SNEGSKA (reference sequence). This CDR3 is CSAKSLATSSYEQYF. In DNA form, the CDR3 reads TGCAGTGCTAAGAGTCTAGCGACGAGCTCCTACGAGCAGTACTTC.

The J gene is TRBJ1-2, the V gene TRBV19; 7 bases are a match to TRBD1. The length of the CDR3 is 15 residues. V was pared by 2 bases and J by 5 bases, with 8 bases of the junction left unmatched. Germline CDR1 is LNHDA and CDR2 is SQIVND (reference sequence). The CDR3 sequence: CASSIPRGRGYGYTF. The CDR3 DNA reads as TGTGCCAGTAGTATACCTAGAGGCAGGGGGTATGGCTACACCTTC.

For this clonotype: The CDR3 does not end in the conserved phenylalanine or tryptophan, so this is likely a read error. The DNA is omitted, as the CDR3 cannot be located on it reliably, and the CDR3 follows TCRdb's listing. The CDR3 loop is CSARDPTDRGLNY. The rearrangement joins TRBV20-1 to TRBJ1-1; the table's D gene call, TRBD1, was not cross checked with the DNA. The CDR3 sequence runs 13 residues, both termini included. Per germline, CDR1 DFQATT and CDR2 SNEGSKA (reference sequence).

This clonotype was seen at least ten times. The chain joins TRBV7-6 to TRBJ1-1, with D perhaps TRBD1 (5 bases). The V gene lost 2 bases and the J gene lost 0 bases, with 7 bases spanning the gap. This CDR3 spans 14 amino acids. The germline CDR1 and CDR2 sequences are SGHVS and FNYEAQ. For the CDR3, the DNA is TGTGCCAGCAGCTTACCAGGGATGAACACTGAAGCTTTCTTT. It yields the protein CASSLPGMNTEAFF.

The chain is built from TRBV24-1 and TRBJ1-4; tentatively, D is TRBD1 (6 bases). V was cut by 2 bases and J by 6 bases, with 12 bases left in between. Germline V lookup: CDR1 KGHDR, CDR2 SFDVKD. The CDR3 runs 15 residues. CDR3 sequence: CATSDYTGSHEKLFF. For the CDR3, the DNA is TGTGCCACCAGTGATTATACAGGGAGCCATGAAAAACTGTTTTTT.

J is TRBJ2-2 and V is TRBV29-1; D possibly corresponds to TRBD2 (6 bases). The V end lost 5 bases, the J end lost 7 bases, and 23 bases lay between the germline ends. The CDR3 length is 16 residues. Germline CDR1 and CDR2: SQVTM and ANQGSEA. The chain's CDR3 is CSVPRSSANLNGELFF. In DNA, the CDR3 is TGCAGCGTTCCCCGATCTAGCGCCAATCTGAACGGGGAGCTGTTTTTT.

J is TRBJ2-1 and V is TRBV18; TRBD1 is a possible D gene (6 bases). V was shortened by 3 bases and J by 0 bases, with 18 bases between the two germline ends. Germline V lookup: CDR1 KGHSH, CDR2 LQKENI. This CDR3 is built from 18 residues. CDR3 bases: TGTGCCAGCTCACCCTTTAAAGGAACAGGGTTCTCCTACAATGAGCAGTTCTTC. This encodes CASSPFKGTGFSYNEQFF.

In this sample, this clonotype turned up many times. V and J are TRBV12-5 and TRBJ2-7; 10 positions match TRBD1. Germline V CDR1 and CDR2: LGHNT, FRNRAP. The CDR3 runs to 15 residues. Trimming cost V 2 bases and J 3 bases; bases outside gene matches: 4. DNA for the CDR3: TGTGCTAGTGGTTTGCCCCGGACAGGGGGCTACGAGCAGTACTTC. Protein product: CASGLPRTGGYEQYF.

At least ten counts were recorded for this clonotype. This rearrangement joins TRBV29-1 to TRBJ2-2; D uncertain. Trimming removed 4 bases from V and 7 bases from J, with 7 bases in between. The CDR3 extends over 11 amino acids. CDR1 is SQVTM, CDR2 ANQGSEA, per germline. For the CDR3, the DNA is TGCAGCGTTGTGGGTATCGGGGAGCTGTTTTTT. Amino acids: CSVVGIGELFF.

This clonotype was seen many times. The V gene is TRBV27, the J gene TRBJ1-6, with D hard to call. The V gene's germline CDR1 is MNHEY and CDR2 SMNVEV (reference sequence). The CDR3 sequence is 13 residues long. V was clipped by 2 bases and J by 7 bases, with 6 bases between them. CDR3 DNA sequence: TGTGCCAGCAGTTTAACGTGGAATTCACCCCTCCACTTT. It translates to CASSLTWNSPLHF.

The gene calls are TRBV24-1 and TRBJ1-1, with D possibly matching TRBD1 (5 bases). CDR1 and CDR2 (germline): KGHDR, SFDVKD. The CDR3 runs 13 residues. Trimming stripped 8 bases from V and 1 base from J, with 10 bases between. The CDR3 bases are TGTGCCACCAAAACAGGCGAGAACACTGAAGCTTTCTTT. Protein: CATKTGENTEAFF.

The chain joins TRBV10-3 to TRBJ1-6, with TRBD1 matching 10 bases. The CDR3 extends over 15 amino acids. Germline assignment: CDR1 ENHRY and CDR2 SYGVKD. V shed 3 bases, J shed 7 bases, and the junction held 3 bases outside the gene matches. DNA of the CDR3: TGTGCCATCAGTGAACGACAGGGGGCGAATTCACCCCTCCACTTT. Translated, it gives CAISERQGANSPLHF.

The V and J genes are TRBV4-3 and TRBJ1-6, with D unclear. Germline lookup yields CDR1 LGHNA and CDR2 YSLEER. The CDR3 totals 15 residues. Trimming cost V 1 base and J 7 bases, with 11 bases left between them. CDR3 loop: CASSQVEGRNSPLHF. DNA for the CDR3: TGCGCCAGCAGCCAAGTGGAGGGAAGGAATTCACCCCTCCACTTT.

This clonotype was seen a handful of times. CDR3 DNA sequence: TGCGCCAGCAGCTACGGATCCTACGAGCAGTACTTC. Translated, it gives CASSYGSYEQYF. The V and J genes are TRBV5-1 and TRBJ2-7; no clear D gene. The CDR3 is 12 amino acids. V lost 3 bases to trimming and J lost 1 base, with 5 bases between them. The germline CDR1 and CDR2 sequences are SGHRS and YFSETQ.

This clonotype was observed many times. The gene calls are TRBV12-3 or TRBV12-4 and TRBJ1-4; TRBD1 agrees at 7 bases. This CDR3 comprises 17 residues. V lost 3 bases and J lost 0; bases outside the gene matches: 7. CDR3 region: CASSFRRGSTTNEKLFF. The CDR3 DNA reads as TGTGCCAGCAGTTTCCGCAGGGGGTCTACAACTAATGAAAAACTGTTTTTT.

The J gene is TRBJ2-5, the V gene TRBV11-2, with 10 nucleotides matching TRBD1. V was pared by 5 bases and J by 4 bases, with 13 bases of the junction left unmatched. Germline assignment: CDR1 SGHAT and CDR2 FQNNGV. There are 17 residues in the CDR3. CDR3 in amino acids: CASSVEADRGRTETQYF. CDR3 nucleotide sequence: TGTGCCAGCAGCGTTGAGGCCGACAGGGGGCGCACAGAGACCCAGTACTTC. Variable domain in full (rest from reference TRBV11-2 and TRBJ2-5): EAGVAQSPRYKIIEKRQSVAFWCNPISGHATLYWYQQILGQGPKLLIQFQNNGVVDDSQLPKDRFSAERLKGVDSTLKIQPAKLEDSAVYLCASSVEADRGRTETQYFGPGTRLLVL.

This clonotype was picked up many times. The chain links TRBV12-3 or TRBV12-4 to TRBJ2-7; D is undetermined. The CDR3 extends over 13 amino acids. Trimming took 3 bases from V and 2 from J, leaving 8 bases between them. The CDR3 nucleotides are TGTGCCAGCAGTTTCAACTCTCCCTACGAGCAGTACTTC. Protein sequence: CASSFNSPYEQYF.

The rearrangement uses TRBV7-3 and TRBJ1-1; no clear D. Trimming removed 5 bases at V and 7 bases at J, with 14 bases between. This CDR3 is built from 13 residues. Germline V CDR1 and CDR2: SGHTA, FQGTGA. CDR3 region: CASSLSGGHEAFF. The CDR3 DNA follows: TGTGCCAGCAGCCTCTCAGGAGGCCATGAAGCTTTCTTT.

There are a few counts of this clonotype. The J gene is TRBJ2-1, the V gene TRBV2, with TRBD2 identical over 8 bases. This CDR3 has 14 residues. CDR1 and CDR2 (germline): SNHLY, FYNNEI. V was clipped by 4 bases and J by 6 bases; unmatched bases: 5. In DNA, the CDR3 is TGTGCCAGCAGTGTGGGCGGGGGGCTCAATGAGCAGTTCTTC. The encoded protein is CASSVGGGLNEQFF.

The chain joins TRBV20-1 to TRBJ1-5, with D unresolved. The V and J ends lost 3 bases and 5 bases respectively, with 20 bases between them. There are 16 residues in the CDR3. Germline CDR1 DFQATT, CDR2 SNEGSKA (reference sequence). The CDR3: CSASGWLDPSYQPQHF. The DNA of the CDR3 is TGCAGTGCTAGCGGCTGGCTGGACCCTTCTTATCAGCCCCAGCATTTT.

This clonotype was observed a single time. The chain links TRBV10-2 to TRBJ1-2; no firm D call. This CDR3 is built from 13 residues. Germline V lookup: CDR1 WSHSY, CDR2 SAAADI. With 10 bases removed from V and 0 bases from J, the gap between germline ends came to 12 bases. CDR3 in amino acids: CATSDGANYGYTF. Written as DNA, the CDR3 is TGCGCCACTTCCGACGGTGCTAACTATGGCTACACCTTC.